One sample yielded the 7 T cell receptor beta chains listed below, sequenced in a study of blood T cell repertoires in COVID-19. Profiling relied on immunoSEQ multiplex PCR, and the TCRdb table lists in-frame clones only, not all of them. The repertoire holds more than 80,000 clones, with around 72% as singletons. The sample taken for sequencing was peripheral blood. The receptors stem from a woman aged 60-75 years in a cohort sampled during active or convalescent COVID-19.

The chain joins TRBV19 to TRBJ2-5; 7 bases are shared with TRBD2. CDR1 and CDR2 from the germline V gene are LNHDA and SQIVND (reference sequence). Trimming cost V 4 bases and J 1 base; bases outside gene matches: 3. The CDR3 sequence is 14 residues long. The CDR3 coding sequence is TGTGCCAGTAGTACGGGGGGAACCCAAGAGACCCAGTACTTC. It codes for CASSTGGTQETQYF.

As DNA, the CDR3 is TGTGCCAGCAGTTACGGAGACACTGAAGCTTTCTTT. It is translated as CASSYGDTEAFF. This sequence joins TRBV6-5 and TRBJ1-1; D remains unclear. Trimming took off 2 bases at V and 3 bases at J, with 4 bases between the two ends. CDR3 length: 12 amino acids. Germline lookup yields CDR1 MNHEY and CDR2 SVGAGI.

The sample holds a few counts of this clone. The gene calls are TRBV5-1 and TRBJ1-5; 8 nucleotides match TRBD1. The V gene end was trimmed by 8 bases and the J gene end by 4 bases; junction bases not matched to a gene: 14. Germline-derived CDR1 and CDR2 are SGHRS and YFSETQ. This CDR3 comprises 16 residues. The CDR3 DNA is TGCGCCAGTCACACACAACGGGACAGGTCAAATCAGCCCCAGCATTTT. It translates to CASHTQRDRSNQPQHF.

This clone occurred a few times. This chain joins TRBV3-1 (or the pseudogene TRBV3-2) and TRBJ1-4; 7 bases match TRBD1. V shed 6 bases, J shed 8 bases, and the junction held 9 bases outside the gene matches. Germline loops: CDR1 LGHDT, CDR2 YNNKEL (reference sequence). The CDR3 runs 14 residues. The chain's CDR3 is CASRDRQGREKLFF. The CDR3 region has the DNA TGTGCCAGCAGGGACCGACAGGGTAGGGAAAAACTGTTTTTT.

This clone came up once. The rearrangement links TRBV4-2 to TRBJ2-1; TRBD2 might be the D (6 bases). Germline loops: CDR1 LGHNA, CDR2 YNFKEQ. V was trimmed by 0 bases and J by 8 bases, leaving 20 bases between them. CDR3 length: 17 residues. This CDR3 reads CASSQDLRAGFRYEQFF. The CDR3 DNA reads TGTGCCAGCAGCCAAGATCTTAGGGCGGGGTTTCGGTATGAGCAGTTCTTC.

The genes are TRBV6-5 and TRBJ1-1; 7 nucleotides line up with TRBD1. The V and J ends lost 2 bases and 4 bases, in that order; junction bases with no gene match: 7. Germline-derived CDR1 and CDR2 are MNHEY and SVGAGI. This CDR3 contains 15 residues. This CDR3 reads CASSYTHDRVTEAFF. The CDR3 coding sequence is TGTGCCAGCAGTTACACCCATGACAGGGTCACTGAAGCTTTCTTT.

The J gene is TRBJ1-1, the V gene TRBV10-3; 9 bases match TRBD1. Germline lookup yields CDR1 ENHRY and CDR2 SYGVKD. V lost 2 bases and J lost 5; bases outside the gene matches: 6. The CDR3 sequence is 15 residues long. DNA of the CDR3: TGTGCCATCAGTGAGGTACAGGGGGCGCTTACTGAAGCTTTCTTT. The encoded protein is CAISEVQGALTEAFF.